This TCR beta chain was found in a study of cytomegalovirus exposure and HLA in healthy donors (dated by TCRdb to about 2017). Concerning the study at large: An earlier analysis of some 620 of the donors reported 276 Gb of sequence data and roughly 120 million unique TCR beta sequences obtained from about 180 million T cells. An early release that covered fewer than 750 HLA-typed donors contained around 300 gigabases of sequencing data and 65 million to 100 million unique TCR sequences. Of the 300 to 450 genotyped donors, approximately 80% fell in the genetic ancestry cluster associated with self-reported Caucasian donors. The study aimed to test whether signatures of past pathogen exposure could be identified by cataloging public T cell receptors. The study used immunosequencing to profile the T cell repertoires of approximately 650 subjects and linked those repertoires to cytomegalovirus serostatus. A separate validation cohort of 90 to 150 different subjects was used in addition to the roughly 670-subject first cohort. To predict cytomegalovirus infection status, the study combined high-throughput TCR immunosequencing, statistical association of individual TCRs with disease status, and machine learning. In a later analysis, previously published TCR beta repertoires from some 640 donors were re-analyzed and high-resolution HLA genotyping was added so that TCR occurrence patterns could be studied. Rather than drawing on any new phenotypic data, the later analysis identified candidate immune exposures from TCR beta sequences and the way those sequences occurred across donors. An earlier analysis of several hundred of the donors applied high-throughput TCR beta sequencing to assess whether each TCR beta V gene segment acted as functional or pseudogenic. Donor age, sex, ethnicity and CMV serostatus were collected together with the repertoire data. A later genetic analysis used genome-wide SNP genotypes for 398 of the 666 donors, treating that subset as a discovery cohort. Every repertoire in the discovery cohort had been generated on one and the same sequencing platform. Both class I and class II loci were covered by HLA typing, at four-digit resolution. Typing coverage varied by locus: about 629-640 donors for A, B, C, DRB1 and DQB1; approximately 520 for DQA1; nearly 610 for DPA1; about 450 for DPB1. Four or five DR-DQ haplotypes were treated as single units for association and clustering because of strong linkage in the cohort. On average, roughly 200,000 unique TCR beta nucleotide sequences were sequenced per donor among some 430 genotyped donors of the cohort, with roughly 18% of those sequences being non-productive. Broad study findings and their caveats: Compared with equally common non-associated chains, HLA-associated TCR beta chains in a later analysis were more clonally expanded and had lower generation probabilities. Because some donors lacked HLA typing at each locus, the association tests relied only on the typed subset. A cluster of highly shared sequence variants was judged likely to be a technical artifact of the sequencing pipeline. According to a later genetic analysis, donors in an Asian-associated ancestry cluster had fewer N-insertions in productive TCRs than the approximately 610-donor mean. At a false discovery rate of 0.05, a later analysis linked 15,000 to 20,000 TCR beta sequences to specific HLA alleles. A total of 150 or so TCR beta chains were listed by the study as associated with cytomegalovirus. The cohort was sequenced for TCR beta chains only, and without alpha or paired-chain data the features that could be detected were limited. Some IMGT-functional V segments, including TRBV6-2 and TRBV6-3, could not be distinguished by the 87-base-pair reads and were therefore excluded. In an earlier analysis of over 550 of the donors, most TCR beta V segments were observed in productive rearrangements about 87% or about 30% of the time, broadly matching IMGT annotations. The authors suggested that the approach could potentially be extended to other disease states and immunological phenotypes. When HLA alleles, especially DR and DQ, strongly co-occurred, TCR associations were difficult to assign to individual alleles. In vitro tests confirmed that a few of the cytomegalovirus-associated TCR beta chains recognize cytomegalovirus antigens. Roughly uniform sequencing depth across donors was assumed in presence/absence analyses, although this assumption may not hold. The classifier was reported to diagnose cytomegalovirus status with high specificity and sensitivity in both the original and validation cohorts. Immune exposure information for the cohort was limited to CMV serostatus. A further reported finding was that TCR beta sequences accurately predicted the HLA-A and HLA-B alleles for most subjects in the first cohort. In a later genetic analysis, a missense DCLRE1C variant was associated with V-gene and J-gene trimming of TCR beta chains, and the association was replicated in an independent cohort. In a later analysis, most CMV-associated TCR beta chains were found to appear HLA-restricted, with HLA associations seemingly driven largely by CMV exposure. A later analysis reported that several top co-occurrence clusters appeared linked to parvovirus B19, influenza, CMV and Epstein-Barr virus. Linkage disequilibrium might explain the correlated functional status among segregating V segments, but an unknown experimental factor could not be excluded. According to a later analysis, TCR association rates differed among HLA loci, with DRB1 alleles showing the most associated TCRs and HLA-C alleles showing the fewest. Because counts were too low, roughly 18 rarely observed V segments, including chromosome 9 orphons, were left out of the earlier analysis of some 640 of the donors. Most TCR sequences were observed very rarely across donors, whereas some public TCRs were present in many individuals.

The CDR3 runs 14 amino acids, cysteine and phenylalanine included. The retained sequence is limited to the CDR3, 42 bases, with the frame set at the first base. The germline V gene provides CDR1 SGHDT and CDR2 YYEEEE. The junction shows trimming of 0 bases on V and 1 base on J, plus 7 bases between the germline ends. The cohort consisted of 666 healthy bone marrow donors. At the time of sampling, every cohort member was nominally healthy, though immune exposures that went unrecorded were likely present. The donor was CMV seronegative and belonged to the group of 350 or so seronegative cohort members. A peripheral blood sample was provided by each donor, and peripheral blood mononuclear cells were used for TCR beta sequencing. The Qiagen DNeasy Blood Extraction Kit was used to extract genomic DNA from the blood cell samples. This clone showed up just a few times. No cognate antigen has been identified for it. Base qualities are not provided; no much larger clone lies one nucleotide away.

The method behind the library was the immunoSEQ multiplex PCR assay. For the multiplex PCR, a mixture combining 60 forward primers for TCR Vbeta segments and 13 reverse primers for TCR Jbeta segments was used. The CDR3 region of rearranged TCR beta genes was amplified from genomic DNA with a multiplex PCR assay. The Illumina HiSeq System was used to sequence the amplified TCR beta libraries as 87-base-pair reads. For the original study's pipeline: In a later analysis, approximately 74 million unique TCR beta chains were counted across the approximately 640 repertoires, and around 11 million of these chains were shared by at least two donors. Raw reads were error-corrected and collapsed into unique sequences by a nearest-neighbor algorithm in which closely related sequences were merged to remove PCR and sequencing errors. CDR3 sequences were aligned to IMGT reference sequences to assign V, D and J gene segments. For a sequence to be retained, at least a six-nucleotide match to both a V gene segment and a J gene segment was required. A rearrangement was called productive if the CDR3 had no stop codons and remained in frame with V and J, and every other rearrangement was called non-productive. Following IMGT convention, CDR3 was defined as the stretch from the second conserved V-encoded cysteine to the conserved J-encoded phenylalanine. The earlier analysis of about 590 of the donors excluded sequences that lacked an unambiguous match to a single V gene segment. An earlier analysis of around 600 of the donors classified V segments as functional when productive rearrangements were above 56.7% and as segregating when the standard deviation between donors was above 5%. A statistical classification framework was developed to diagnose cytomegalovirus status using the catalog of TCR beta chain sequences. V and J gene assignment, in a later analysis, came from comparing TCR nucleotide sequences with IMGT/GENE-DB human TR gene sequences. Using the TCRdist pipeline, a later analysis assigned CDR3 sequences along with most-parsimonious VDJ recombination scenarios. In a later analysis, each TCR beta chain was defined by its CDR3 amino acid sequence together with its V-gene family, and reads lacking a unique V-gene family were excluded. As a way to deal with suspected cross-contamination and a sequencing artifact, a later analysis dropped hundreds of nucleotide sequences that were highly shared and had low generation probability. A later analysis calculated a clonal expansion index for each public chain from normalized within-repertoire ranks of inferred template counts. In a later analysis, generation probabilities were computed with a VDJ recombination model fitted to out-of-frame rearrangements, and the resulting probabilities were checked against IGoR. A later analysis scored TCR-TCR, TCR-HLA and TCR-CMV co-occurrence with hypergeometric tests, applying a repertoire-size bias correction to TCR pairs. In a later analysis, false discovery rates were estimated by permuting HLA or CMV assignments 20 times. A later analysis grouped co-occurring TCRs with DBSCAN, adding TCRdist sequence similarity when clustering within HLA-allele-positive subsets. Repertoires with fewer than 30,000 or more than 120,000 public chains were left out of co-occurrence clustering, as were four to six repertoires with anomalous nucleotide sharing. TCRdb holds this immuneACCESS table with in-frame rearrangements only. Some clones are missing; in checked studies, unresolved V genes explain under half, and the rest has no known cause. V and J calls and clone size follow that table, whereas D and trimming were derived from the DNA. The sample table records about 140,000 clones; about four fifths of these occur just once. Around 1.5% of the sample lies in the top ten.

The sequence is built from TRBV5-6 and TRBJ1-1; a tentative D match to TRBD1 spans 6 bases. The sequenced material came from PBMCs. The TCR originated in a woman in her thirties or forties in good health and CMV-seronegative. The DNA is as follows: TGTGCCAGCAGCTTGGGGGACAAGAACACTGAAGCTTTCTTT. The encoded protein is CASSLGDKNTEAFF.